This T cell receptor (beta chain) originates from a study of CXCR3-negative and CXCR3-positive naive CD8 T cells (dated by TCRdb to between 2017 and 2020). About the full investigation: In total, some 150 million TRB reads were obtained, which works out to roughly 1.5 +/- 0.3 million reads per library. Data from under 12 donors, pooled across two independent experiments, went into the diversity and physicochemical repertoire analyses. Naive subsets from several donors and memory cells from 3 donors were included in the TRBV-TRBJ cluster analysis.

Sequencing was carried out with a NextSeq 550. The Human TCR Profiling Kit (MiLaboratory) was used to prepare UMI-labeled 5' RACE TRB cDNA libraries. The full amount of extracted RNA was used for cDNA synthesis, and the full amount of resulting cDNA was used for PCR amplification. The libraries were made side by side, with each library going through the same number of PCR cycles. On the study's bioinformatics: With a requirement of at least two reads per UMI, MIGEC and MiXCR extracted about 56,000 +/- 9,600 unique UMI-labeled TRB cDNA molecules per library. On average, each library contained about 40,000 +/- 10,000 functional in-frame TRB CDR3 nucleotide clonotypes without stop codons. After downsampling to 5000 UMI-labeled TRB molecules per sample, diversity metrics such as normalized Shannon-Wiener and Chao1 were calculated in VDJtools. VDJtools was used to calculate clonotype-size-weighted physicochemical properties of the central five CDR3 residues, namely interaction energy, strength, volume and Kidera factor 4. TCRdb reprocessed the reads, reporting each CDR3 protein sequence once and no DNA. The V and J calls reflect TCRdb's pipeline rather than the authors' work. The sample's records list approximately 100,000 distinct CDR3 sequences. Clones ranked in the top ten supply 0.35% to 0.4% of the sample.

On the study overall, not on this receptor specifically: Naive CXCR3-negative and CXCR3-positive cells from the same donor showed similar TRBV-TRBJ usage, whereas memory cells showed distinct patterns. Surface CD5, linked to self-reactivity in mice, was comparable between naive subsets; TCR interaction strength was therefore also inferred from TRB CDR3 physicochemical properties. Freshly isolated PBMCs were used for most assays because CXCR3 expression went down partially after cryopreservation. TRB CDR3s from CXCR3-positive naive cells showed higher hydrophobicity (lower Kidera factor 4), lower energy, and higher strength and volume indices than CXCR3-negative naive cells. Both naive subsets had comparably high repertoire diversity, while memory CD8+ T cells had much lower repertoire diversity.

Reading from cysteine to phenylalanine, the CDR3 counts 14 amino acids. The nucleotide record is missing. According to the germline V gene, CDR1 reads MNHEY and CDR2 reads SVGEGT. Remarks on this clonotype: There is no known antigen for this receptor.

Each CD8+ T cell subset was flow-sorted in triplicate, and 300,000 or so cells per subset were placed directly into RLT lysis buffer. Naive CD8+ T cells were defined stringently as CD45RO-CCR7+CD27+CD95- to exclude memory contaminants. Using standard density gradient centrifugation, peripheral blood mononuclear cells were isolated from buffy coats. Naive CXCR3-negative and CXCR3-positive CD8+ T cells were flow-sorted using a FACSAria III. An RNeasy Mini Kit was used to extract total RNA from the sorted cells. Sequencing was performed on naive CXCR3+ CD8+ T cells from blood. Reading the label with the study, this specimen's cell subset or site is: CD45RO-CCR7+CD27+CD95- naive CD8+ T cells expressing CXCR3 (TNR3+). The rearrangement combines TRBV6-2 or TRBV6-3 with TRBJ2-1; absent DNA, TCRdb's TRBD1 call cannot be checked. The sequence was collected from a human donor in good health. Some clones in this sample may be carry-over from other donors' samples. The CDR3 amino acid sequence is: CASSYSGAGKIEFF.